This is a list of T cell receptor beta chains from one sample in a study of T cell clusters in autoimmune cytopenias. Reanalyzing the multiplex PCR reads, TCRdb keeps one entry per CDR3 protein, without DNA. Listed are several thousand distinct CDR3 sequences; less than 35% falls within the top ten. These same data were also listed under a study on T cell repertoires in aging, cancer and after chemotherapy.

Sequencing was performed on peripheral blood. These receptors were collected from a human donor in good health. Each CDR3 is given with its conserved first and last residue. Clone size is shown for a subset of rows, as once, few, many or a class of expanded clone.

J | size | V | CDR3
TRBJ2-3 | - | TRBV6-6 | CASTLFSASSTDTQYF
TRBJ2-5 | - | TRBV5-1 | CASSSGLAGSQETQYF
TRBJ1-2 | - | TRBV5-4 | CASSLAGSGGYTF
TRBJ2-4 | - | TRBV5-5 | CASSFGGARDIQYF
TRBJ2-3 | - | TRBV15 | CATSRDMVGLAGEADTQYF
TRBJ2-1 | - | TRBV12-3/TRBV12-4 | CASSFRGGDLYNEQFF
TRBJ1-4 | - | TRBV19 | CASSRGRPPGEKLFF
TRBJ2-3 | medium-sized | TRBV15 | CATSKKTRYDTQYF
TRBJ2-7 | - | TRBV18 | CASTTGTSGFGQYF
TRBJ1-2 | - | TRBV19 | CASNSRMGTYYGYTF
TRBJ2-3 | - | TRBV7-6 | CASSLLLDTDTQYF
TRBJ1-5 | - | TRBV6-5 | CASSRTGDQPQHF
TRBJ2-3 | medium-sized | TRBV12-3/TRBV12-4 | CASTQTLPTDTQYF
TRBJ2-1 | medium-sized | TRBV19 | CASSYSRYNEQFF
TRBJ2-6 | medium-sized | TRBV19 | CASSPWSTGANVLTF
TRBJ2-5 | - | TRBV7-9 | CASSAGPGLAGDWETQYF
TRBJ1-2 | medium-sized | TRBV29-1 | CSVEAQGVRVDTF
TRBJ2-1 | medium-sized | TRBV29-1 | CSVEDPPPNEQFF
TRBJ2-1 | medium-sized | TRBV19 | CASSEPGNEQFF
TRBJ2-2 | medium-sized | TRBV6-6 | CASSYSVRQGDTGELFF
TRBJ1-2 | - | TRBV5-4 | CATPGVQAGGYTF
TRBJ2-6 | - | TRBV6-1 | CASSEEGAGANVLTF
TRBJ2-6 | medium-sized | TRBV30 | CASLRDRGRSGANVLTF
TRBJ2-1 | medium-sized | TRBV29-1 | CSATSGGAWNEQFF
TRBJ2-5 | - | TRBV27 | CASSGTGRMGETQYF
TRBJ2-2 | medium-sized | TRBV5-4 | CASSLAVTSNTGELFF
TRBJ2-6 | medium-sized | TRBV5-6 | CASSLTPGQPIDVLTF
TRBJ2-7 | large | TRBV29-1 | CSVEGVGYEQYF
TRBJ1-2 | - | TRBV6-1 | CASILSQSVGGYTF
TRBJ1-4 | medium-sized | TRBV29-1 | CSVETGESEKLFF
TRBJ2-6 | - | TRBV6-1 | CASSTQAGANVLTF
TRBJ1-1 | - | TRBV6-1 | CASRPQRGWGTEAFF
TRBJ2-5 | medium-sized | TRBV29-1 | CSVGTSGSPETQYF
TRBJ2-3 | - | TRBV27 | CASSLWAGNTDTQYF
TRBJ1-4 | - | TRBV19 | CASSIGREEKLFF
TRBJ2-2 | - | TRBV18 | CASSPRLPGQGSAGELFF
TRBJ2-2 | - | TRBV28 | CASSTPGTSGISSRVGELFF
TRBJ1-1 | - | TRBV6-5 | CASSYSAGGNTEAFF
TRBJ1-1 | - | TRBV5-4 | CASSLWAGGEAFF
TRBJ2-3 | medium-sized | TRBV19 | CASIPAGTDTQYF
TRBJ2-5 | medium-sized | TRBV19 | CASSIDPGAGETQYF
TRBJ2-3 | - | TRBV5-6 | CASSFGLAGATRAQYF
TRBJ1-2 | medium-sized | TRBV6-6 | CASSYSVYGYTF
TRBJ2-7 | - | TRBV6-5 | CASSYYGDNQYF
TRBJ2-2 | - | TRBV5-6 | CASSLTGVGTGELFF
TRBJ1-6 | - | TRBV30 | CAWRTGENSPLHF